The 6 T cell receptor beta chains listed next were all sequenced from one sample in a study of CD8 T cells in Susac syndrome. cDNA came from about 0.51 to 1 ug RNA primed by random hexamers. TCRdb re-derived calls from the immunoSEQ multiplex PCR reads in MiXCR, one entry per CDR3 protein. This table has 150,000 to 200,000 distinct CDR3 sequences, approximately 95% appearing once. The specimen was CD4+ T cells from PBMCs. These receptor sequences come from a human donor in good health.

The chain employs TRBV30 and TRBJ1-1, with D tentatively TRBD1 (5 bases). Per the germline V gene, CDR1 is GTSNPN and CDR2 is SVGIG (reference sequence). V was trimmed by 4 bases and J by 4 bases, leaving 10 bases between them. The CDR3 sequence is 12 residues long. CDR3 sequence (DNA): TGTGCCTGGACCTCGGGGGGCACTGAAGCTTTCTTT. As protein: CAWTSGGTEAFF. The entire variable domain, with the rest obtained from reference TRBV30 and TRBJ1-1, is as follows: SQTIHQWPATLVQPVGSPLSLECTVEGTSNPNLYWYRQAAGRGLQLLFYSVGIGQISSEVPQNLSASRPQDRQFILSSKKLLLSDSGFYLCAWTSGGTEAFFGQGTRLTVV.

The chain couples TRBV27 to TRBJ2-5, with 8 bases matching TRBD1. The CDR3 loop spans 13 amino acids. V shed 4 bases and J 7 bases; nucleotides not matched to a gene: 5. Germline V gene lookup returns CDR1 MNHEY and CDR2 SMNVEV (reference sequence). The CDR3 reads CASSSTGEGTQYF. The CDR3 coding sequence is TGTGCCAGCAGTTCGACAGGGGAAGGGACCCAGTACTTC.

This chain connects TRBV29-1 to TRBJ2-1; D is possibly TRBD1 (5 bases). Between the trimmed V and J ends, which lost 2 bases and 8 bases, there was a span of 13 bases. The CDR3 is 13 residues long. Germline V gives CDR1 SQVTM, CDR2 ANQGSEA. The CDR3 loop is CSVERSEGDEQFF. CDR3 coding DNA: TGCAGCGTTGAACGGTCCGAAGGGGATGAGCAGTTCTTC.

A single count supports this clonotype. The chain employs TRBV20-1 and TRBJ2-3; tentatively, D is TRBD1 or TRBD2 (5 bases each). V lost 7 bases and J 8 bases, leaving 25 bases between the germline ends. Germline V gives CDR1 DFQATT, CDR2 SNEGSKA (reference sequence). The CDR3 is made up of 15 amino acids. The CDR3 protein is CSVLVGTDPWATQYF. For the CDR3, the DNA is TGCAGTGTATTGGTGGGGACGGACCCCTGGGCTACGCAGTATTTT.

This rearrangement joins TRBV6-2 or TRBV6-3 to TRBJ2-5, with D perhaps matching TRBD1 (6 bases). Germline V gene lookup returns CDR1 MNHEY and CDR2 SVGEGT. The CDR3 is made up of 16 amino acids. Between the trimmed V and J ends, which lost 0 bases and 5 bases, there was a span of 16 bases. CDR3 residues: CASSYSTTATGETQYF. As DNA, the CDR3 is TGTGCCAGCAGTTACTCAACGACCGCAACAGGGGAGACCCAGTACTTC.

This CDR3 is CASSLERDSNYGYTF. CDR3 DNA sequence: TGTGCCAGCAGCTTAGAGAGGGATAGTAACTATGGCTACACCTTC. The chain combines TRBV7-2 with TRBJ1-2, with D unresolved. This CDR3 has 15 amino acids. Germline V gene data show CDR1 as SGHTA and CDR2 as FQGNSA. V was trimmed by 1 base and J by 1 base, leaving 10 bases between them.